This passage covers 9 T cell receptor beta chains from one sample sequenced in a study of blood T cells in healthy people across ages. Combining a sample-barcoded 5' primer with a J-beta primer mix, a second PCR ran for about 7 to 11 cycles. Using its own MiXCR run on the 5' RACE reads, TCRdb lists one record per CDR3 protein. In the table there are some 920,000 distinct CDR3 sequences, roughly 51% of which are singletons. The specimen sequenced was blood. These receptors were taken from a woman aged 60-75 years in good health.

This clonotype showed up many times. This chain's CDR3 is CAISALAGAGTQYF. The CDR3 DNA follows: TGTGCCATCAGTGCCCTAGCGGGAGCTGGTACGCAGTATTTT. The chain uses TRBV10-3 and TRBJ2-3; the match to TRBD2 covers 10 bases. In germline, CDR1 is ENHRY, CDR2 SYGVKD. The CDR3 spans 14 residues. The trim removed 4 bases at V and 8 bases at J, leaving 6 bases unmatched.

The genes are TRBV3-1 and TRBJ2-1; D may correspond to TRBD1 or TRBD2 (6 bases each). The CDR3 is 14 amino acids. V was trimmed by 7 bases and J by 10 bases, leaving 20 bases between them. Germline V gene lookup returns CDR1 LGHDT and CDR2 YNNKEL (reference sequence). The CDR3 DNA sequence: TGTGCCAGCACGTACGGAAGGGGGGCCTACGAGCAGTTCTTC. Translated: CASTYGRGAYEQFF.

The J gene is TRBJ2-3, the V gene TRBV20-1; 9 bases align to TRBD2. The CDR3 consists of 16 residues. The trim removed 0 bases at V and 4 bases at J, leaving 8 bases unmatched. From germline, CDR1 is DFQATT and CDR2 SNEGSKA (reference sequence). Here the CDR3 reads CSARDRAGGQPDTQYF. DNA of the CDR3: TGCAGTGCTAGAGATCGCGCGGGAGGGCAGCCAGATACGCAGTATTTT.

V is TRBV25-1 and J is TRBJ1-3; TRBD1 aligns across 7 bases. This CDR3 spans 15 amino acids. From germline, CDR1 is MGHDK and CDR2 SYGVNS. V gave up 3 bases and J gave up 0 bases; unmatched junction bases: 2. DNA for the CDR3: TGTGCCAGCAGTGACCCAGGGGGCTCTGGAAACACCATATATTTT. Its protein product is CASSDPGGSGNTIYF.

The chain couples TRBV7-2 to TRBJ1-1; no clear D. Germline V lookup: CDR1 SGHTA, CDR2 FQGNSA. Deletions cut 6 bases from V and 8 bases from J, with 16 bases between. The length of the CDR3 is 13 residues. Written as DNA, the CDR3 is TGTGCCAGCAGGGCTTCGCCGGGCACCGAAGCTTTCTTT. This encodes CASRASPGTEAFF.

This clonotype was detected ten times or more. J is TRBJ2-7 and V is TRBV6-6, with 7 positions matching TRBD1. The V and J ends lost 3 bases and 4 bases, in that order; junction bases with no gene match: 3. This CDR3 is built from 13 residues. Germline CDR1 MNHNY, CDR2 SVGAGI (reference sequence). The CDR3 loop is CASSYGTVYEQYF. As DNA, the CDR3 is TGTGCCAGCAGTTATGGGACAGTATACGAGCAGTACTTC.

This chain links TRBV7-2 with TRBJ2-5; TRBD2 agrees at 8 bases. This CDR3 spans 17 amino acids. V trimming: 1 base; J trimming: 1 base; junction bases outside the gene matches: 8. Germline V gene lookup returns CDR1 SGHTA and CDR2 FQGNSA. Here the CDR3 DNA reads TGTGCCAGCAGCTTAGAAAGGATTACTAGCGGCCAAGAGACCCAGTACTTC. Translated, it gives CASSLERITSGQETQYF. Combining the CDR3 with reference TRBV7-2 and TRBJ2-5 gives the whole variable domain GAGVSQSPSNKVTEKGKDVELRCDPISGHTALYWYRQSLGQGLEFLIYFQGNSAPDKSGLPSDRFSAERTGGSVSTLTIQRTQQEDSAVYLCASSLERITSGQETQYFGPGTRLLVL.

This clonotype was picked up a small number of times. This rearrangement joins TRBV6-2 or TRBV6-3 to TRBJ2-7; a possible D gene is TRBD2 (6 bases). The CDR3 has 14 amino acids. V lost 8 bases to trimming and J lost 2 bases, with 16 bases between them. Germline V lookup: CDR1 MNHEY, CDR2 SVGEGT. As DNA, the CDR3 is TGTGCCAGCCGACGCGGGACTGGTGCCTACGAGCAGTACTTC. Translated: CASRRGTGAYEQYF.

The chain couples TRBV6-9 to TRBJ1-6; D unclear. V was shortened by 0 bases and J by 7 bases, with 13 bases between the two germline ends. Germline V lookup: CDR1 MNHGY, CDR2 SVAAGI. The CDR3 runs 16 residues. CDR3 region: CASSYSIAGLNSPLHF. The DNA of the CDR3 is TGTGCCAGCAGTTATTCGATCGCAGGCCTCAATTCACCCCTCCACTTT.